This is a list of T cell receptor beta chains from one sample in a study of CD8+ T cells in alopecia areata. Sequenced by immunoSEQ multiplex PCR; TCRdb stores in-frame clones only, minus some. The sample records 95,000 to 120,000 clones, 50% to 60% being singletons. Sequences were obtained from NKG2D-low CD8+ T cells sorted from blood. The origin of the receptors is a human donor with alopecia areata. Each CDR3 is given with its conserved first and last residue. A D gene is named only where the DNA matches it firmly. Rows may omit the clone size; those that give it use once, few, many or a size class.

>.|TRBJ2-2|.|TRBV5-1
CASSLRLNGELFF
TGCGCCAGCAGCCTACGGCTGAACGGGGAGCTGTTTTTT
>.|TRBJ2-3|TRBD2|TRBV29-1
CSVVPGRASTDTQYF
TGCAGCGTTGTTCCCGGGAGGGCTAGCACAGATACGCAGTATTTT
>.|TRBJ2-1|TRBD2|TRBV13
CASSYLGLAGGPSQFF
TGTGCCAGCAGCTACTTGGGACTAGCGGGAGGGCCCTCGCAGTTCTTC
>.|TRBJ2-1|.|TRBV9
CASSVGGELYNEQFF
TGTGCCAGCAGCGTAGGCGGAGAACTCTACAATGAGCAGTTCTTC
>few|TRBJ2-3|.|TRBV27
CASSDSDTDTQYF
TGTGCCAGCAGTGACTCGGACACAGATACGCAGTATTTT
>.|TRBJ2-2|.|TRBV29-1
CSVTQDTGELFF
TGCAGCGTTACACAGGACACCGGGGAGCTGTTTTTT
>few|TRBJ1-1|.|TRBV29-1
CSVLGARVEGTEAFF
TGCAGCGTGTTGGGGGCCAGGGTCGAGGGGACTGAAGCTTTCTTT
>.|TRBJ2-1|.|TRBV6-1
CASSVRGSGARYDEQFF
TGTGCCAGCAGTGTCCGTGGGTCGGGAGCGCGCTACGATGAGCAGTTCTTC
>.|TRBJ1-1|.|TRBV2
CASKLGTRGTEAFF
TGTGCCAGCAAGTTAGGGACCCGGGGAACTGAAGCTTTCTTT
>.|TRBJ2-7|TRBD2|TRBV27
CASGAGVQYEQYF
TGTGCCAGCGGAGCGGGAGTACAGTACGAGCAGTACTTC
>.|TRBJ2-3|.|TRBV29-1
CSGKQVGLTDTQYF
TGCAGCGGGAAACAGGTTGGCTTAACAGATACGCAGTATTTT
>.|TRBJ2-7|.|TRBV7-2
CASTSYSYEQYF
TGTGCCAGCACCTCTTATAGTTACGAGCAGTACTTC
>.|TRBJ2-1|.|TRBV2
CASIGRGGNEQFF
TGTGCCAGCATCGGTAGAGGAGGCAATGAGCAGTTCTTC
>.|TRBJ2-7|.|TRBV5-1
CASSATYEQYF
TGCGCCAGCAGCGCCACCTACGAGCAGTACTTC
>.|TRBJ2-1|.|TRBV6-5
CASSPLDVSGNEQFF
TGTGCCAGCAGTCCGCTTGACGTGTCGGGGAATGAGCAGTTCTTC